This TCR beta chain was observed in a study of blood T cell repertoires in COVID-19. This clone was counted only a few times. CDR1 and CDR2 (germline): SGDLS, YYNGEE. The V end lost 3 bases, the J end lost 0 bases, and 7 bases lay between the germline ends. The CDR3 is made up of 14 amino acids. Clones were sequenced by immunoSEQ multiplex PCR, and TCRdb holds only the in-frame ones, with some missing. The sample consists of about 290,000 clones, about nine tenths of them appearing once. Each participant's cohort was designated according to participant-reported clinical history. The study counted Cohort 3 donors as recovered given two negative PCRs, clearance, or symptom resolution.

The V call is TRBV9, the J call TRBJ1-3; D unclear. The sequenced sample was PBMCs or T cells enriched from blood (not recorded which). The clonotype comes from a middle-aged woman who had recovered from COVID-19. CDR3 nucleotide sequence: TGTGCCAGCAGCGATAGTAACTCTGGAAACACCATATATTTT. Amino acid sequence: CASSDSNSGNTIYF.